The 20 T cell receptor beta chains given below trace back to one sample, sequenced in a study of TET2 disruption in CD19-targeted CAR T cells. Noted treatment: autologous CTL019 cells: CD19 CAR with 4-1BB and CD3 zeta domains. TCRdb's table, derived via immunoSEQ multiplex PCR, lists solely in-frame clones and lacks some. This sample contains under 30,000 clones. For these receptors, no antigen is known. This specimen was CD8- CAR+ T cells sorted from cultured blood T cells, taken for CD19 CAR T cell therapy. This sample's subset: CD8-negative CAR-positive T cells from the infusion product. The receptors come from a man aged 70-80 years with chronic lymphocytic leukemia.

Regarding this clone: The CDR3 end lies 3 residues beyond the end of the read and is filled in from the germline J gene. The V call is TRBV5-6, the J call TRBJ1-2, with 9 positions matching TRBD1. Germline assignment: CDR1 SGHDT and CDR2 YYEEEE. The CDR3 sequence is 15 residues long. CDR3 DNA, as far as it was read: TGTGCCAGCAGCCTCAACCTGGGACAGGGTAGGGGC. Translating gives CASSLNLGQGRG. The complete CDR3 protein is CASSLNLGQGRGYTF.

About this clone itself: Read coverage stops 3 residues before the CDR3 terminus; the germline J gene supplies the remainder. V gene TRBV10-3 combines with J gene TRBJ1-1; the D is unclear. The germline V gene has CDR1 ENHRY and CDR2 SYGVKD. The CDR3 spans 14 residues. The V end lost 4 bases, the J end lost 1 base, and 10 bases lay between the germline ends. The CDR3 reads CAISGQAGNTEAFF. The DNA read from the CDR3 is TGTGCCATCAGTGGTCAGGCAGGGAACACTGAA.

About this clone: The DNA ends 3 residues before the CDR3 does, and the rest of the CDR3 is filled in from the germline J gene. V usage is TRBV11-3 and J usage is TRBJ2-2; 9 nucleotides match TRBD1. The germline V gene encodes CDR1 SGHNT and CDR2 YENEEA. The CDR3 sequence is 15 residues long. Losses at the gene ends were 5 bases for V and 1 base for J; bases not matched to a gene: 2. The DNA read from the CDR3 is TGTGCCAGCAGCCCGGGACAGGGGAACACCGGGGAG. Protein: CASSPGQGNTGE. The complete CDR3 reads CASSPGQGNTGELFF.

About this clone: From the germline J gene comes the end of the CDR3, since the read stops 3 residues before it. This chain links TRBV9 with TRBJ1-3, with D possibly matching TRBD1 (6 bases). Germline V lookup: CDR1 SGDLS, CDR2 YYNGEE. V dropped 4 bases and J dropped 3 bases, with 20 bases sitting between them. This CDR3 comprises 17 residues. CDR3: CASSPGPPGALGNTIYF. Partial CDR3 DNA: TGTGCCAGCAGCCCGGGGCCCCCAGGGGCGCTTGGAAACACC.

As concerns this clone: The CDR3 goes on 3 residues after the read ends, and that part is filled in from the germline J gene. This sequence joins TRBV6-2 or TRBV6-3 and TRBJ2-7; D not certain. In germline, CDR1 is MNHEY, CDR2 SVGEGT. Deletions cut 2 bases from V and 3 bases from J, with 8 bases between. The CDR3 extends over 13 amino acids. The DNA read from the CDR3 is TGTGCCAGCAGTTACGACAATTACTACGAG. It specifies CASSYDNYYE. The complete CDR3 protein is CASSYDNYYEQYF.

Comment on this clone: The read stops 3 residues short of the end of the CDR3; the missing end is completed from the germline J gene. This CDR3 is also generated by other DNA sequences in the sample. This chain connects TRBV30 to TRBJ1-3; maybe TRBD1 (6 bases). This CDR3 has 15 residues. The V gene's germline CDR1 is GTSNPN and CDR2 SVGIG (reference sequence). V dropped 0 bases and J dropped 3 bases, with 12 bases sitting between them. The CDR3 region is CAWSVFRGGGNTIYF. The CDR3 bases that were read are TGTGCCTGGAGTGTATTTAGAGGGGGTGGAAACACC.

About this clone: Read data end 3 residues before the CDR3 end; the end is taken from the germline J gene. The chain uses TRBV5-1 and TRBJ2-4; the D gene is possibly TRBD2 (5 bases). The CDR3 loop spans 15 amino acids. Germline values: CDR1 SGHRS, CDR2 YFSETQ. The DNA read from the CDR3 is TGCGCCAGCAGCTTGGACGGGGTACGAGGGCAGCCT. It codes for CASSLDGVRGQP. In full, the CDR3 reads CASSLDGVRGQPQYF.

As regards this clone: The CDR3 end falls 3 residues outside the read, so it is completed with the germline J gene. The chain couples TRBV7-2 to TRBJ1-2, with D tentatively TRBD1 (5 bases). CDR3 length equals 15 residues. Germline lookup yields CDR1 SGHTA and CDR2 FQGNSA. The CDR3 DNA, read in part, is TGTGCCAGCAGCACTACGGGGTTTCGGGGGATCGAC. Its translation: CASSTTGFRGID. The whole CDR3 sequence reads CASSTTGFRGIDYTF.

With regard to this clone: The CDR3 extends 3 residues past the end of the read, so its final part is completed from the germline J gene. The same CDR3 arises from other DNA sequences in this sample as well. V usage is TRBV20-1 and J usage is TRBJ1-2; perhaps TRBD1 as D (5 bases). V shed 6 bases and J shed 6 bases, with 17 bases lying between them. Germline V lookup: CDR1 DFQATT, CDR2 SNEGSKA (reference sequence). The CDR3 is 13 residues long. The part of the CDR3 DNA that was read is TGCAGTGCCCACTCAGACGCGGGGGATGGC. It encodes CSAHSDAGDG. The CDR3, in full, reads CSAHSDAGDGYTF.

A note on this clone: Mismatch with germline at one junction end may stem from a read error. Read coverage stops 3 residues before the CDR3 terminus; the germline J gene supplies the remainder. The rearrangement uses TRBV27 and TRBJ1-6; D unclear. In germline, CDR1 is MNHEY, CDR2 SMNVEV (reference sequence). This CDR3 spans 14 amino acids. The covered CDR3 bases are TGTGCCAGCAGTTTTCAATCCTATGATTCACCC. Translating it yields CASSFQSYDSP. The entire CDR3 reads CASSFQSYDSPLHF.

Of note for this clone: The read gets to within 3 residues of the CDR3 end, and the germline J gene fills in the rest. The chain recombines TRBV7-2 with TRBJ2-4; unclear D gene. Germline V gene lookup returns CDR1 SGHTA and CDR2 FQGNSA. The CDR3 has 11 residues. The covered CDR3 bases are TGTGCCAGCAGCGCCACCTATGGT. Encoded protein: CASSATYG. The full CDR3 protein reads CASSATYGQYF.

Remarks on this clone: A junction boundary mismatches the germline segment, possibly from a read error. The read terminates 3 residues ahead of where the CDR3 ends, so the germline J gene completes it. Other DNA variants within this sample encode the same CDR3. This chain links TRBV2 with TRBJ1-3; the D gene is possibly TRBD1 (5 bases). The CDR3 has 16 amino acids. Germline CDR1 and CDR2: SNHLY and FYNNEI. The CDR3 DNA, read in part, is TGTGCCAGCAGTGAAAGTGGTGGGGCTTGGGGAAACACT. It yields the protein CASSESGGAWGNT. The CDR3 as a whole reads CASSESGGAWGNTIYF.

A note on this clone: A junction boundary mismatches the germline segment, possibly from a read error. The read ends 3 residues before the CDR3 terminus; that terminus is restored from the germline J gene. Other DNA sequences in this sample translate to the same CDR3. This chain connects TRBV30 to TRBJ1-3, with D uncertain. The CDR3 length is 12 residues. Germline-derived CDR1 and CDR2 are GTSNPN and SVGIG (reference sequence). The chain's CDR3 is CAWTDNGNTIYF. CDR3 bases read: TGTGCCTGGACAGACAACGGAAACACT.

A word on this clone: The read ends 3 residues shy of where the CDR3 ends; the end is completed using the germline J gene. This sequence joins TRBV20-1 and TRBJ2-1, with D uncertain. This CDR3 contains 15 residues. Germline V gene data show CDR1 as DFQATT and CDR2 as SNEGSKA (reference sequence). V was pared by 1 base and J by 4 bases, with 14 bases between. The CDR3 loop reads CSARARSDRYNEQFF. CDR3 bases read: TGCAGTGCTAGAGCTAGGTCTGATAGGTACAATGAG.

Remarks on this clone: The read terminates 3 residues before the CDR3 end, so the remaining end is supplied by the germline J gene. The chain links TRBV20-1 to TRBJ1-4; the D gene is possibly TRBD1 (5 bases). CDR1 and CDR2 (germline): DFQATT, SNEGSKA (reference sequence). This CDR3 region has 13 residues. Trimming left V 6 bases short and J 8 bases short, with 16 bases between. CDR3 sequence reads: CSAAKGLGEKLFF. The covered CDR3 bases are TGCAGTGCGGCAAAGGGGTTAGGAGAAAAA.

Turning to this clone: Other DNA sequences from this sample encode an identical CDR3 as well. The DNA read from the CDR3 is TGCAGCGTTGATCGGAGGGGTGGTGGC. Protein product: CSVDRRGGG. The whole CDR3 reads CSVDRRGGGYTF. V is TRBV29-1 and J is TRBJ1-2, with a tentative D call TRBD1 (5 bases). With the read ending 3 residues before the CDR3 end, the germline J gene is used to fill in that end. Trimming stripped 3 bases from V and 7 bases from J, with 12 bases between. The CDR3 length is 12 residues. Germline-derived CDR1 and CDR2 are SQVTM and ANQGSEA.

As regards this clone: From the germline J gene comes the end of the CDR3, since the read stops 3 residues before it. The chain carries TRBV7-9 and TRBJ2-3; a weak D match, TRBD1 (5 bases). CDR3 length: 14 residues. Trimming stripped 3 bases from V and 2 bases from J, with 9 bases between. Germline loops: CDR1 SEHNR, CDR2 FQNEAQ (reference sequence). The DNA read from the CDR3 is TGTGCCAGCAGCTTCGGACAAAACACAGATACG. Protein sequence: CASSFGQNTDT. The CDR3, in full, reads CASSFGQNTDTQYF. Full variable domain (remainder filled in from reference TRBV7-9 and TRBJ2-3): DTGVSQNPRHKITKRGQNVTFRCDPISEHNRLYWYRQTLGQGPEFLTYFQNEAQLEKSRLLSDRFSAERPKGSFSTLEIQRTEQGDSAMYLCASSFGQNTDTQYFGPGTRLTVL.

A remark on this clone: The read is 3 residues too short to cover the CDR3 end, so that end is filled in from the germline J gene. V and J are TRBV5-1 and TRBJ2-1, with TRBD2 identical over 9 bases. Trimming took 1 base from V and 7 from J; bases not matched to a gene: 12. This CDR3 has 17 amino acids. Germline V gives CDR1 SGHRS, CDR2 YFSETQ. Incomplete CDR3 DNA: TGCGCCAGCAGCTTGAAGGTTAGCGGGGGTGGCCTGAATGAG. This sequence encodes CASSLKVSGGGLNE. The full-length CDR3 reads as CASSLKVSGGGLNEQFF.

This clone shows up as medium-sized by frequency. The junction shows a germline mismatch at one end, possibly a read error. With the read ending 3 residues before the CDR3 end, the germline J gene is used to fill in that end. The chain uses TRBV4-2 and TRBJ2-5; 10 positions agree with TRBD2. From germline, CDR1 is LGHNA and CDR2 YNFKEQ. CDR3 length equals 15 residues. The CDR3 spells CASSRGLAVQETQYF. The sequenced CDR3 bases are TGCGCCAGCAGCCGAGGACTAGCGGTACAAGAGACC.

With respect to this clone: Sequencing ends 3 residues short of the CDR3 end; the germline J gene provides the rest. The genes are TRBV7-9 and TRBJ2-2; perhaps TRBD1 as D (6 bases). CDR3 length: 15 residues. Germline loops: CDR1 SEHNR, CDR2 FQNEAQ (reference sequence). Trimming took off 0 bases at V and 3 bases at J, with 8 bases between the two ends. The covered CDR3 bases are TGTGCCAGCAGCTTAGCGACAGGATACACCGGGGAG. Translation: CASSLATGYTGE. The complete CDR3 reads CASSLATGYTGELFF.